This entry lists 11 T cell receptor beta chains sequenced from one sample in a study of CD8 T cells in ankylosing spondylitis. A single record per CDR3 protein comes from TCRdb applying MiXCR to the 5' RACE reads. The repertoire holds tens of thousands of distinct CDR3 sequences, with about 17% as singletons. The sequencing input was blood. The receptors were sampled from a male donor with ankylosing spondylitis or in good health (not recorded which).

This clonotype was seen a handful of times. The chain joins TRBV7-8 to TRBJ2-5; D may be TRBD2 (5 bases). V dropped 5 bases and J dropped 2 bases, with 15 bases sitting between them. Germline V lookup: CDR1 SGHVS, CDR2 FQNEAQ. The CDR3 covers 15 residues. The CDR3 spells CASSRGGSPQETQYF. The CDR3 bases are TGTGCCAGCAGCCGGGGTGGGAGCCCGCAAGAGACCCAGTACTTC. Full variable domain (missing parts from reference TRBV7-8 and TRBJ2-5): GAGVSQSPRYKVAKRGQDVALRCDPISGHVSLFWYQQALGQGPEFLTYFQNEAQLDKSGLPSDRFFAERPEGSVSTLKIQRTQQEDSAVYLCASSRGGSPQETQYFGPGTRLLVL.

This rearrangement joins TRBV27 to TRBJ2-6, with D unresolved. The V gene lost 5 bases and the J gene lost 0 bases, with 5 bases spanning the gap. Germline CDR1 reads MNHEY; CDR2 reads SMNVEV (reference sequence). The CDR3 is made up of 14 amino acids. Here the CDR3 DNA reads TGTGCCAGCAGTCAGTACTCTGGGGCCAACGTCCTGACTTTC. Protein: CASSQYSGANVLTF.

The sample holds many counts of this clonotype. The chain is built from TRBV27 and TRBJ2-2, with D uncertain. The length of the CDR3 is 12 residues. Per germline, CDR1 MNHEY and CDR2 SMNVEV (reference sequence). The V gene lost 6 bases and the J gene lost 5 bases, with 7 bases spanning the gap. The CDR3 DNA reads TGTGCCAGCAGCGTAGTAACCGGGGAGCTGTTTTTT. Protein sequence: CASSVVTGELFF.

This clonotype was counted ten times or more. The rearrangement uses TRBV29-1 and TRBJ2-1; 8 nucleotides line up with TRBD2. Germline-derived CDR1 and CDR2 are SQVTM and ANQGSEA. This CDR3 has 14 amino acids. V trimming: 3 bases; J trimming: 6 bases; junction bases outside the gene matches: 7. The CDR3 spells CSVDPRTSSNEQFF. The CDR3 bases are TGCAGCGTTGACCCAAGGACTAGCAGCAATGAGCAGTTCTTC.

V and J are TRBV12-3 or TRBV12-4 and TRBJ2-7; D call uncertain. The CDR3 sequence is 13 residues long. The V gene lost 6 bases and the J gene lost 3 bases, with 12 bases spanning the gap. CDR3 sequence reads: CASSKISGYEQYF. The CDR3 DNA reads as TGTGCCAGCAGCAAGATTAGTGGCTACGAGCAGTACTTC.

V is TRBV20-1 and J is TRBJ2-7; tentative D call: TRBD1 (6 bases). Looked up from germline, CDR1 is DFQATT and CDR2 is SNEGSKA (reference sequence). The CDR3 is 14 amino acids. V lost 3 bases and J 2 bases, leaving 14 bases between the germline ends. CDR3 region: CSARGAKGAYEQYV. Here the CDR3 DNA reads TGCAGTGCTAGGGGGGCGAAAGGGGCCTACGAGCAGTACGTC.

The table lists this clonotype with many counts. The chain is built from TRBV29-1 and TRBJ1-5; the match to TRBD1 covers 7 bases. CDR1 is SQVTM and CDR2 is ANQGSEA in the germline V gene. V trimming: 6 bases; J trimming: 5 bases; junction bases outside the gene matches: 7. CDR3 length equals 13 residues. The CDR3 here is CSVRQGRDQPQHF. The CDR3 region has the DNA TGCAGCGTCAGACAGGGAAGAGATCAGCCCCAGCATTTT.

This clonotype has a count of ten or more. The chain employs TRBV28 and TRBJ2-7, with TRBD1 identical over 9 bases. With 3 bases clipped from V and 1 base from J, the junction kept 10 bases outside the gene matches. Germline V gene data show CDR1 as MDHEN and CDR2 as SYDVKM. The CDR3 has 17 residues. CDR3 sequence (DNA): TGTGCCAGCAGTTTTTTGTTTCGGGACAGGGCGTCCTACGAGCAGTACTTC. This translates into CASSFLFRDRASYEQYF. Filled out from reference TRBV28 and TRBJ2-7, the complete variable domain reads DVKVTQSSRYLVKRTGEKVFLECVQDMDHENMFWYRQDPGLGLRLIYFSYDVKMKEKGDIPEGYSVSREKKERFSLILESASTNQTSMYLCASSFLFRDRASYEQYFGPGTRLTVT.

The V and J genes are TRBV29-1 and TRBJ1-2, with D possibly matching TRBD1 (6 bases). The ends were cut back, 4 bases at V and 6 bases at J, with 9 bases in the middle. Germline CDR1 is SQVTM and CDR2 is ANQGSEA. The length of the CDR3 is 11 residues. The CDR3, as DNA: TGCAGCGTTGGGGGGCAGAATGGCTACACCTTC. It codes for CSVGGQNGYTF.

At least ten counts were recorded for this clonotype. The chain has TRBV7-2 and TRBJ2-7, with unresolved D. Trimming stripped 3 bases from V and 2 bases from J, with 8 bases between. CDR3 length: 13 amino acids. Germline lookup yields CDR1 SGHTA and CDR2 FQGNSA. CDR3: CASSLARTYEQYF. In DNA form, the CDR3 reads TGTGCCAGCAGCTTGGCCAGAACCTACGAGCAGTACTTC. The full variable domain, rest sourced from reference TRBV7-2 and TRBJ2-7, is GAGVSQSPSNKVTEKGKDVELRCDPISGHTALYWYRQSLGQGLEFLIYFQGNSAPDKSGLPSDRFSAERTGGSVSTLTIQRTQQEDSAVYLCASSLARTYEQYFGPGTRLTVT.

This clonotype was seen at least ten times. This chain connects TRBV29-1 to TRBJ2-3, with 12 bases fitting TRBD2. Germline CDR1 and CDR2: SQVTM and ANQGSEA. The length of the CDR3 is 15 residues. V shed 6 bases and J 3 bases; nucleotides not matched to a gene: 7. The CDR3 reads CSVTMTSGSTDTQYF. CDR3 coding DNA: TGCAGCGTGACAATGACTAGCGGGAGTACAGATACGCAGTATTTT.